The text below deals with one T cell receptor beta chain. Its cognate antigen has yet to be identified. Base qualities are not recorded, but no much larger clone differs from it by a single base. The sample is drawn from a study of blood T cell repertoires in COVID-19 (TCRdb year 2020). Describing the broader study: Collaborator samples came from the United States, Italy and Spain and covered acute and convalescent phases of COVID-19. The prospective study material was composed of cDNA or gDNA derived from T cells, B-cell-depleted T cells, or PBMCs. The dataset comprised deeply sampled blood TCRbeta repertoires from subjects exposed to, actively infected with, or recovered from COVID-19. The repertoires were released in a freely available public database intended as a resource for research on the immune response to SARS-CoV-2. Samples came from the ongoing ImmuneRACE study (first 160 participants) plus 1,254 subjects from 6 global collaborators. Nearly every sample came with metadata listing a de-identified subject ID, COVID-19 status, age in years and sex. HLA class I and class II types, where available, came from metadata supplied by the sample provider rather than from assay-based typing.

Collaborating institutions collected whole blood in K2EDTA tubes following their own protocols. For TCRbeta analysis, collaborators shipped samples in one of three forms: frozen whole blood, isolated PBMCs, or DNA extracted from either of those sample types. CDR1 and CDR2 are drawn from the germline V gene: MDHEN, SYDVKM. At the junction V is shortened by 8 bases and J by 2 bases, with 15 bases in between. The cysteine opens and the phenylalanine closes a CDR3 of 14 amino acids. Of the read, only the CDR3 DNA is kept; its 42 bases are in frame from base 1. The immunoSEQ Assay, a bias-controlled multiplex PCR, was used to amplify TCRbeta CDR3 regions from genomic DNA. On the study's bioinformatics: The number of nucleated cells in each sample was estimated by amplification of reference gene primers within the assay. To quantify the absolute abundance of each unique TCRbeta CDR3 rearrangement, sequence reads were collapsed and filtered. For each sample, productive Simpson clonality was calculated by taking the square root of Simpson's diversity index across productive rearrangements. TCRdb stores this immuneACCESS table with in-frame sequences only. Part of the clones is absent; in the studies checked, under half of the shortfall reflects unresolved V genes, and no reason is known for the rest. D and trimming come from the DNA, and the V and J calls and clone size come from that table. For this sample the table gives roughly 500,000 clones, of which 75% to 90% were detected only once. The ten largest make up approximately 3.2% of the sample.

What the work shows at the level of the full study, not this receptor alone: How much clinical and demographic metadata was included differed by source and by participant, and the metadata was provided uncurated.

Sequencing was done on a sample of peripheral blood. The receptor was derived from a human donor in a cohort sampled during active COVID-19. The chain couples TRBV28 to TRBJ1-2, with the D gene uncertain. The base sequence is TGTGCCAGCCGTACAACCGCAACAAACTATGGCTACACCTTC. This sequence encodes CASRTTATNYGYTF.